What follows are 26 T cell receptor beta chains derived from one specimen sequenced in a study of chemoradiotherapy in HPV16-positive cancers. The protocol was immunoSEQ multiplex PCR, while the TCRdb copy is restricted to in-frame clones and leaves out a portion. This sample yields approximately 4,600 clones, of which around 85% are seen a single time; about 8.4% belongs to the top ten. The sequences come from tumor tissue, collected from a patient who underwent chemoradiotherapy. The receptors were sampled from a human donor with HPV-associated anogenital cancer.

This clone was seen a handful of times. CDR3 DNA: TGTGCCAGCAGTTATTCCCCCTCTAAATGGGATACTGAAGCTTTCTTT. Amino acid sequence: CASSYSPSKWDTEAFF. The chain combines TRBV6-5 with TRBJ1-1; D is unresolved. Per the germline V gene, CDR1 is MNHEY and CDR2 is SVGAGI. CDR3 size: 16 residues. V lost 3 bases and J 5 bases, leaving 19 bases between the germline ends.

The genes are TRBV5-1 and TRBJ2-6; D remains ambiguous. This CDR3 has 14 amino acids. V lost 4 bases, J lost 0 bases, and 5 bases lay in between. In germline, CDR1 is SGHRS, CDR2 YFSETQ. Here the CDR3 reads CASSPDSGANVLTF. The CDR3 coding sequence is TGCGCCAGCAGCCCGGACTCTGGGGCCAACGTCCTGACTTTC. The full variable domain, rest sourced from reference TRBV5-1 and TRBJ2-6, is KAGVTQTPRYLIKTRGQQVTLSCSPISGHRSVSWYQQTPGQGLQFLFEYFSETQRNKGNFPGRFSGRQFSNSRSEMNVSTLELGDSALYLCASSPDSGANVLTFGAGSRLTVL.

This rearrangement joins TRBV7-8 to TRBJ2-4; 7 nucleotides match TRBD1. The CDR3 runs 15 residues. Germline V CDR1 and CDR2: SGHVS, FQNEAQ. V was pared by 5 bases and J by 6 bases, with 10 bases of the junction left unmatched. CDR3 nucleotide sequence: TGTGCCAGCAGCCTCCTCGACCGGGACAGAAACATTCAGTACTTC. Amino acid sequence: CASSLLDRDRNIQYF.

This chain uses TRBV4-3 with TRBJ2-7, with TRBD1 matching 9 bases. J lost 3 bases, V lost 0 bases, and 3 bases had no gene match. CDR3 length: 15 residues. Per germline, CDR1 LGHNA and CDR2 YSLEER. CDR3 amino acids: CASSQEGTGLYEQYF. DNA for the CDR3: TGCGCCAGCAGCCAAGAGGGGACAGGGCTCTACGAGCAGTACTTC.

The chain carries TRBV14 and TRBJ2-1; D uncertain. The CDR3 contains 18 residues. The germline CDR1 and CDR2 sequences are SGHDN and FVKESK. V gave up 3 bases and J gave up 4 bases, with 22 bases separating them. CDR3 residues: CASSQRGPSFILYNEQFF. Here the CDR3 DNA reads TGTGCCAGCAGCCAGCGCGGACCCTCTTTCATCCTTTACAATGAGCAGTTCTTC.

The rearrangement links TRBV10-3 to TRBJ1-5, with unresolved D. Trimming stripped 6 bases from V and 5 bases from J, with 11 bases between. Germline V gene lookup returns CDR1 ENHRY and CDR2 SYGVKD. The CDR3 is made up of 13 amino acids. The CDR3 reads CAIRREADQPQHF. CDR3 sequence (DNA): TGTGCCATCAGGAGGGAAGCAGATCAGCCCCAGCATTTT.

The chain is built from TRBV9 and TRBJ2-3; D possibly uses TRBD1 or TRBD2 (5 bases each). This CDR3 has 15 residues. Per germline, CDR1 SGDLS and CDR2 YYNGEE. Trimming removed 5 bases at V and 0 bases at J, with 13 bases between. The CDR3 spells CASSPWDGSTDTQYF. In nucleotides, the CDR3 is TGTGCCAGCAGTCCTTGGGACGGCAGCACAGATACGCAGTATTTT.

The rearrangement links TRBV4-3 to TRBJ1-1; D may be TRBD1 (6 bases). V was trimmed by 0 bases and J by 3 bases, leaving 14 bases between them. CDR1 and CDR2 from the germline V gene are LGHNA and YSLEER. This CDR3 has 16 amino acids. For the CDR3, the DNA is TGCGCCAGCAGCCAAGATTCGGGGCAGGGGCACACTGAAGCTTTCTTT. As protein: CASSQDSGQGHTEAFF.

This clone was observed a handful of times. This chain uses TRBV9 with TRBJ2-5, with 9 bases fitting TRBD2. Trimming removed 0 bases from V and 4 bases from J; junction bases left unmatched: 4. There are 15 residues in the CDR3. Germline lookup yields CDR1 SGDLS and CDR2 YYNGEE. The CDR3 DNA follows: TGTGCCAGCAGCGTAGATAGCGGGAGAGGAGAGACCCAGTACTTC. It yields the protein CASSVDSGRGETQYF.

The chain links TRBV6-6 to TRBJ2-1, with 7 bases identical to TRBD1. The germline V gene encodes CDR1 MNHNY and CDR2 SVGAGI (reference sequence). The CDR3 runs 15 residues. The junction had 7 bases not matched to a gene; V was cut back by 2 bases and J by 6 bases. CDR3 nucleotides: TGTGCCAGCAGTTACCTGGACAGGCGCATCAATGAGCAGTTCTTC. This encodes CASSYLDRRINEQFF.

The J gene is TRBJ2-7, the V gene TRBV28; no definite D call. The germline V and J ends were trimmed by 6 bases and 4 bases, with 7 bases remaining between them. The germline CDR1 and CDR2 sequences are MDHEN and SYDVKM. The CDR3 sequence is 11 residues long. CDR3 DNA sequence: TGTGCCAGCAGCAGGTATTACGAGCAGTACTTC. It is translated as CASSRYYEQYF.

The chain links TRBV10-3 to TRBJ2-3; the D is unclear. Germline CDR1 reads ENHRY; CDR2 reads SYGVKD. V lost 4 bases to trimming and J lost 1 base, with 9 bases between them. This CDR3 has 14 amino acids. The CDR3 is CAISVGKRTDTQYF. In DNA form, the CDR3 reads TGTGCCATCAGTGTTGGGAAGCGCACAGATACGCAGTATTTT.

The V call is TRBV9, the J call TRBJ2-1; the match to TRBD2 covers 7 bases. The CDR3 extends over 15 amino acids. V lost 1 base to trimming and J lost 4 bases; unmatched junction nucleotides: 5. Germline-derived CDR1 and CDR2 are SGDLS and YYNGEE. In DNA, the CDR3 is TGTGCCAGCAGCGTAACGTGGCGGGGGTACAATGAGCAGTTCTTC. Translation: CASSVTWRGYNEQFF.

The genes are TRBV30 and TRBJ1-1; D may be TRBD1 (6 bases). V gave up 3 bases and J gave up 2 bases, with 10 bases separating them. The germline V gene has CDR1 GTSNPN and CDR2 SVGIG (reference sequence). The CDR3 has 13 amino acids. The CDR3 loop reads CAWRARGNTEAFF. The CDR3 bases are TGTGCCTGGAGGGCCAGGGGTAACACTGAAGCTTTCTTT.

The chain couples TRBV10-1 to TRBJ2-1; a possible D gene is TRBD2 (5 bases). Trimming shortened V by 3 bases and J by 2 bases, and 14 bases separated the two germline ends. The CDR3 consists of 16 residues. Germline V gives CDR1 WNHNN, CDR2 SYGVQD (reference sequence). Here the CDR3 reads CASSDGPEEAYNEQFF. In nucleotides, the CDR3 is TGCGCCAGCAGTGACGGTCCGGAGGAGGCCTACAATGAGCAGTTCTTC.

This chain connects TRBV7-2 to TRBJ1-2; D is uncertain. V lost 5 bases, J lost 8 bases, and 18 bases lay in between. Per germline, CDR1 SGHTA and CDR2 FQGNSA. The CDR3 consists of 14 residues. The CDR3 coding sequence is TGTGCCAGCAGCCTCAGTGGCGGGTTTGGCGGCTACACCTTC. Residues: CASSLSGGFGGYTF.

V usage is TRBV2 and J usage is TRBJ1-4; TRBD1 matches at 11 bases. V dropped 7 bases and J dropped 8; count of bases not matched to a gene: 9. CDR1 is SNHLY and CDR2 is FYNNEI in the germline V gene. The CDR3 sequence is 15 residues long. Written as DNA, the CDR3 is TGTGCCAGCACTGGTACGGACAGGGGGCGAGAAAAACTGTTTTTT. Its translation: CASTGTDRGREKLFF.

The V call is TRBV5-6, the J call TRBJ1-2; possibly TRBD1 for D (6 bases). V gave up 3 bases and J gave up 5 bases, with 14 bases separating them. Germline V gives CDR1 SGHDT, CDR2 YYEEEE. CDR3 size: 14 residues. Here the CDR3 DNA reads TGTGCCAGCAGCTATAGGACAGCTTTGTATGGCTACACCTTC. It encodes CASSYRTALYGYTF.

This sequence joins TRBV15 and TRBJ2-1; 12 nucleotides line up with TRBD2. V dropped 3 bases and J dropped 6; count of bases not matched to a gene: 6. This CDR3 comprises 16 residues. CDR1 and CDR2 from the germline V gene are LNHNV and YYDKDF (reference sequence). The CDR3 bases are TGTGCCACCAGCAGGCCCCTAGCGGGAGGGCCCAATGAGCAGTTCTTC. Translation gives CATSRPLAGGPNEQFF.

This chain uses TRBV9 with TRBJ1-1; a possible D gene is TRBD1 (5 bases). The germline V gene encodes CDR1 SGDLS and CDR2 YYNGEE. The CDR3 is made up of 13 amino acids. V shed 2 bases and J shed 10 bases, with 15 bases lying between them. The CDR3 loop is CASSVRGEGAAFF. In DNA form, the CDR3 reads TGTGCCAGCAGCGTGAGAGGCGAAGGGGCAGCTTTCTTT. Based on the CDR3 plus reference TRBV9 and TRBJ1-1, the full variable domain is DSGVTQTPKHLITATGQRVTLRCSPRSGDLSVYWYQQSLDQGLQFLIQYYNGEERAKGNILERFSAQQFPDLHSELNLSSLELGDSALYFCASSVRGEGAAFFGQGTRLTVV.

The chain couples TRBV15 to TRBJ1-2; 9 bases map to TRBD1. Germline lookup yields CDR1 LNHNV and CDR2 YYDKDF (reference sequence). The CDR3 spans 13 residues. Losses at the gene ends were 0 bases for V and 14 bases for J; bases not matched to a gene: 7. This CDR3 is CATSREQGALNTF. CDR3 nucleotide sequence: TGTGCCACCAGCAGAGAACAGGGGGCATTAAATACCTTC.

The V gene is TRBV4-2, the J gene TRBJ2-2; D not certain. Germline loops: CDR1 LGHNA, CDR2 YNFKEQ. Trimming cost V 0 bases and J 3 bases, with 8 bases left between them. The CDR3 contains 15 residues. CDR3 coding DNA: TGTGCCAGCAGCCAAGAGGTGATGGACACCGGGGAGCTGTTTTTT. It is translated as CASSQEVMDTGELFF.

The rearrangement joins TRBV5-1 to TRBJ1-1; no definite D call. Germline V gene sequence: CDR1 SGHRS, CDR2 YFSETQ. This CDR3 is built from 13 residues. Trimming removed 0 bases from V and 6 bases from J, with 9 bases in between. CDR3 sequence (DNA): TGCGCCAGCAGCTTGGGAGGGTTTCCTGAAGCTTTCTTT. Its translation is CASSLGGFPEAFF.

The V and J genes are TRBV7-2 and TRBJ2-1, with 9 nucleotides matching TRBD1. Germline values: CDR1 SGHTA, CDR2 FQGNSA. This CDR3 region has 15 residues. After removal of 5 bases from V and 3 bases from J, the junction contained 5 bases not matched to a gene. The CDR3, as DNA: TGTGCCAGCAGCCTCGGACAGGGGTTCTACAATGAGCAGTTCTTC. Residues: CASSLGQGFYNEQFF.

This chain uses TRBV11-3 with TRBJ1-3; the D is unclear. The CDR3 has 13 residues. Germline V gives CDR1 SGHNT, CDR2 YENEEA. V was shortened by 5 bases and J by 1 base, with 6 bases between the two germline ends. CDR3 region: CASSTLSGNTIYF. DNA for the CDR3: TGTGCCAGCAGCACCCTATCTGGAAACACCATATATTTT.

The chain has TRBV5-6 and TRBJ2-7; TRBD1 aligns across 8 bases. The CDR3 is made up of 15 amino acids. After removal of 4 bases from V and 0 bases from J, the junction contained 6 bases not matched to a gene. The germline CDR1 and CDR2 sequences are SGHDT and YYEEEE. For the CDR3, the DNA is TGTGCCAGCAGCAACGGACAGGGCTACTCCTACGAGCAGTACTTC. Amino acid sequence: CASSNGQGYSYEQYF.